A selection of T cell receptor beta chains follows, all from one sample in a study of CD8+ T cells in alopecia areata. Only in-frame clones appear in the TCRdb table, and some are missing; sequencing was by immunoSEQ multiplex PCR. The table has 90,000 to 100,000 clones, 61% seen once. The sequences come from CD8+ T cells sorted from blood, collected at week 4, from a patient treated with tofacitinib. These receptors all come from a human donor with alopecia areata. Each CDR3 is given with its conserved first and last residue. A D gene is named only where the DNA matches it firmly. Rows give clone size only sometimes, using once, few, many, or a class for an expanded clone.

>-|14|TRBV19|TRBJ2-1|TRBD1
TGTGTCAGTAGCCCGGGACAGGGGGTGGATGAGCAGTTCTTC
CVSSPGQGVDEQFF
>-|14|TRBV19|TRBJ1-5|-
TGTGCCAGTAGTATAGACAGCCTCAATCAGCCCCAGCATTTT
CASSIDSLNQPQHF
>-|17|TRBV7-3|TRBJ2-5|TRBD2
TGTGCCAGCAGCCCGAAGAAGCGGGGGGGCCCTCTGGAGACCCAGTACTTC
CASSPKKRGGPLETQYF
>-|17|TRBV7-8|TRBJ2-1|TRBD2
TGTGCCAGCAGCTTAGATTGGACTAGCGGGAGGGCCGTTTTTCAGTTCTTC
CASSLDWTSGRAVFQFF
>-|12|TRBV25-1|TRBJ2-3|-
TGTGCCAGCGCAAATCTGAGAGATACGCAGTATTTT
CASANLRDTQYF
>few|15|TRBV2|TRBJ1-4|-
TGTGCCAGCAGTGGGTCCCGGCACGGCGTTGAAAAACTGTTTTTT
CASSGSRHGVEKLFF
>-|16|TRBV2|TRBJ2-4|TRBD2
TGTGCCAGCACCCCACACCTAGCGGGAGGATGGGACATTCAGTACTTC
CASTPHLAGGWDIQYF
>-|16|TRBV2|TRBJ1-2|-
TGTGCCAGCAGTGGCCCCTCTAACAGGGATTGGTATGGCTACACCTTC
CASSGPSNRDWYGYTF
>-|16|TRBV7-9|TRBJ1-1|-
TGTGCCAGCAGTTTAGGGGAGGTCAGCATGAACACTGAAGCTTTCTTT
CASSLGEVSMNTEAFF
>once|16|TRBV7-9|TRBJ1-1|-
TGTGCCAGCAGCAACTCGGGACTCGGGGTGGGCACTGAAGCTTTCTTT
CASSNSGLGVGTEAFF
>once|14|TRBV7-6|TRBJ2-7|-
TGTGCCAGCAGCCCCCCTGAGGGCACCTACGAGCAGTACTTC
CASSPPEGTYEQYF
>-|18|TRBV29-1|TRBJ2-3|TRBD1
TGCAGCGTCGACGCCTCCGACCAAGGGGGCATTGGGTTAGATACGCAGTATTTT
CSVDASDQGGIGLDTQYF
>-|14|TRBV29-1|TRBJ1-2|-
TGCAGCGTTGAAGATAGGAGGGGGACCCATGGCTACACCTTC
CSVEDRRGTHGYTF
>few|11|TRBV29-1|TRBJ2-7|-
TGCAGCGTTGTACAGATGTACGAGCAGTACTTC
CSVVQMYEQYF
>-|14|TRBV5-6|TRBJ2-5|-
TGTGCCAGCAGCAGCGACTACCAACAAGAGACCCAGTACTTC
CASSSDYQQETQYF
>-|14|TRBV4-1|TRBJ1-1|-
TGCGCCAGCAGCCAAGTTGCGGGAAACACTGAAGCTTTCTTT
CASSQVAGNTEAFF